This T cell receptor beta chain comes out of a study of shared T cell receptors in the human thymus. Germline CDR1 LNHDA, CDR2 SQIVND (reference sequence). The CDR3 sequence is 14 residues long. V lost 3 bases, J lost 5 bases, and 14 bases lay in between. Clones were read by immunoSEQ multiplex PCR, and TCRdb kept only the in-frame ones, dropping some. This table holds over 350,000 clones, 85% to 95% found once. The origin of this receptor is a human donor. The rearrangement links TRBV19 to TRBJ2-7, with D uncertain. Sequencing input: thymocytes. The CDR3 bases are TGTGCCAGTAGTATGCTGGGGTCCCTAAACGAGCAGTACTTC. Translated: CASSMLGSLNEQYF. The full variable domain, with the rest looked up from reference TRBV19 and TRBJ2-7, is DGGITQSPKYLFRKEGQNVTLSCEQNLNHDAMYWYRQDPGQGLRLIYYSQIVNDFQKGDIAEGYSVSREKKESFPLTVTSAQKNPTAFYLCASSMLGSLNEQYFGPGTRLTVT.